A selection of T cell receptor beta chains follows, all from one sample in a study of OX40 agonist ivuxolimab in advanced cancers. Sequenced by immunoSEQ multiplex PCR; TCRdb stores in-frame clones only, minus some. The table records about 91,000 clones, 75% to 90% of them present only once. The sample consisted of CD4+ or CD8+ T cells sorted from blood, taken in a trial of the OX40 agonist ivuxolimab. These receptor sequences come from an adult with an advanced solid tumor such as melanoma, head and neck, liver or kidney cancer. Both conserved end residues are part of each CDR3. A D gene is named only where the DNA matches it firmly. Size is omitted from some rows. Given values are once, few, many or a class for expanded clones.

>TRBV7-6|once|-|TRBJ2-5
TGTGCCAGCAGCTCCGCCGGGGCGGAAGGAGAGACCCAGTACTTC
CASSSAGAEGETQYF
>TRBV10-3|-|TRBD2|TRBJ2-3
TGTGCCATCGCCGGGAGGGCTAGCGGGGGTACGCAGTATTTT
CAIAGRASGGTQYF
>TRBV5-1|-|-|TRBJ1-1
TGCGCCAGCAGCGTCGGGACGGCGAACACTGAAGCTTTCTTT
CASSVGTANTEAFF
>TRBV5-4|-|-|TRBJ2-5
TGTGCCAGCAGCTTGGGTCTAGCGACTCAAGAGACCCAGTACTTC
CASSLGLATQETQYF
>TRBV7-7|-|-|TRBJ2-2
TGTGCTAGCAGCTTAGCGGTATGGGGGACCGGGGAGCTGTTTTTT
CASSLAVWGTGELFF
>TRBV4-2|few|-|TRBJ1-1
TGTGCCAGCTCTAGGGTTACACAGGGAGCTGAAGCTTTCTTT
CASSRVTQGAEAFF
>TRBV5-1|-|TRBD1|TRBJ1-2
TGCGCCAGCAGCCTAGGACAGGGGTGGTTTGGCTACACCTTC
CASSLGQGWFGYTF
>TRBV27|-|-|TRBJ2-1
TGTGCCAGCACTGACCCCTACAATGAGCAGTTCTTC
CASTDPYNEQFF
>TRBV19|-|-|TRBJ1-2
TGTGCCAGTAGTATAGGGACAGTCCCTGGCTACACCTTC
CASSIGTVPGYTF
>TRBV5-1|-|TRBD1|TRBJ2-1
TGCGCCAGCAGCTTGACAGGGGTGACCCCCGAGCAGTTCTTC
CASSLTGVTPEQFF
>TRBV5-4|-|TRBD2|TRBJ2-3
TGTGCCAGCAGCCCGACTAGCGGGGCCACAGATACGCAGTATTTT
CASSPTSGATDTQYF
>TRBV11-2|-|-|TRBJ2-7
TGTGCCAGCAGGGGCAGAGCGGAGCTAGCCTACGAGCAGTACTTC
CASRGRAELAYEQYF
>TRBV5-1|-|-|TRBJ2-5
TGCGCCAGCAGCTTGGGCACGCCGCGAGAGACCCAGTACTTC
CASSLGTPRETQYF
>TRBV18|-|-|TRBJ1-2
TGTGCCAGCTCCCTAGGAGGACAGAACTATGGCTACACCTTC
CASSLGGQNYGYTF
>TRBV11-1|-|-|TRBJ2-2
TGTGCCAGCAGCTTAGGGGGTGTTAGCGCCGGGGAGCTGTTTTTT
CASSLGGVSAGELFF
>TRBV10-3|once|TRBD1|TRBJ2-2
TGTGCCACGTCTTATCGGCCGGGACAGGGGGCTGGTGTCGGGGAGCTGTTTTTT
CATSYRPGQGAGVGELFF
>TRBV2|-|TRBD2|TRBJ2-3
TGTGCCAGCAGGGCTAGCGGGGCCACCTCAGATACGCAGTATTTT
CASRASGATSDTQYF
>TRBV11-2|once|-|TRBJ1-4
TGTGCCAGCAGCTTTACGGGAAACGATAATGAAAAACTGTTTTTT
CASSFTGNDNEKLFF
>TRBV9|-|TRBD2|TRBJ2-3
TGTGCCAGCAGCGTAGAGTCTAGCGGGAGTAAGACAGATACGCAGTATTTT
CASSVESSGSKTDTQYF
>TRBV2|-|-|TRBJ1-3
TGTGCCAGCAGTGATTCACTCAGAAACACCATATATTTT
CASSDSLRNTIYF
>TRBV11-3|-|-|TRBJ2-7
TGTGCCAGCAGCTTAGTTGCAGGGGAGCAGTACTTC
CASSLVAGEQYF
>TRBV11-2|-|-|TRBJ1-1
TGTGCCAGCAGCTTAGGAAGAAACGGGACTATGAACACTGAAGCTTTCTTT
CASSLGRNGTMNTEAFF
>TRBV5-1|-|TRBD1|TRBJ1-1
TGCGCCAGCAGCTCACAGGGGACCGGCACTGAAGCTTTCTTT
CASSSQGTGTEAFF
>TRBV15|-|-|TRBJ1-1
TGTGCCACCAGCAGAGACAGGGACACTGAAGCTTTCTTT
CATSRDRDTEAFF
>TRBV30|-|TRBD1|TRBJ2-6
TGTGCCTGGAACCCGGACAGGGTCCCTGGGGCCAACGTCCTGACTTTC
CAWNPDRVPGANVLTF
>TRBV9|-|-|TRBJ2-7
TGTGCCAGCAGTGCGGGGCTGGTCCTCTACGAGCAGTACTTC
CASSAGLVLYEQYF
>TRBV5-1|-|-|TRBJ1-5
TGCGCCAGCAGCTCCCGGGGAGGTCCCAATCAGCCCCAGCATTTT
CASSSRGGPNQPQHF
>TRBV7-2|many|-|TRBJ2-1
TGTGCCAGCAGCTTAGACAGGGTCGGCGGTGAGCAGTTCTTC
CASSLDRVGGEQFF
>TRBV4-1|-|-|TRBJ1-2
TGCGCCAGCAGCCAAGCAGCGACTCTGAGTAACTATGGCTACACCTTC
CASSQAATLSNYGYTF
>TRBV5-4|-|-|TRBJ1-2
TGTGCCAGCAGCTTAGCCAGACACGGCACTATAGAGGGCTACACCTTC
CASSLARHGTIEGYTF
>TRBV29-1|-|-|TRBJ2-3
TGCAGCGCTCCAAGCGCCTACACAGATACGCAGTATTTT
CSAPSAYTDTQYF
>TRBV7-9|once|TRBD1|TRBJ1-1
TGTGCCAGCAGCTTAGCCCGACAGGGGGGATTTGGAATGAACACTGAAGCTTTCTTT
CASSLARQGGFGMNTEAFF
>TRBV10-3|-|-|TRBJ2-1
TGTGCCATCAGTGAAGGACAGCACAATGAGCAGTTCTTC
CAISEGQHNEQFF
>TRBV7-8|-|TRBD2|TRBJ2-1
TGTGCCAGCAGCTTTTCTAGCGGGGGGACCTACAATGAGCAGTTCTTC
CASSFSSGGTYNEQFF
>TRBV29-1|-|-|TRBJ1-1
TGCAGCGTCGAGGGTCAGGTTAACACTGAAGCTTTCTTT
CSVEGQVNTEAFF
>TRBV7-3|-|TRBD1|TRBJ1-1
TGTGCCAGCAGTCGAGCAGGGACAGGGAGTGGCCGCACTGAAGCTTTCTTT
CASSRAGTGSGRTEAFF
>TRBV7-9|-|-|TRBJ2-7
TGTGCCAGCAGCCTAGGGCTTGGGGTCTCCTACGAGCAGTACTTC
CASSLGLGVSYEQYF
>TRBV5-1|few|-|TRBJ1-4
TGCGCCAGCAGCTTTTATTCGGGACCGTATAATGAAAAACTGTTTTTT
CASSFYSGPYNEKLFF
>TRBV19|-|TRBD1|TRBJ2-6
TGTGCCAGTAGTATTGGGACAGGGGCCCTTGGGGCCAACGTCCTGACTTTC
CASSIGTGALGANVLTF
>TRBV5-4|-|TRBD1|TRBJ2-7
TGTGCCAGCAGCTCTCGATCCGGGACAGGGGGCTCAGTGGAGCAGTACTTC
CASSSRSGTGGSVEQYF
>TRBV6-6|-|TRBD1|TRBJ2-4
TGTGCCAGCACCCCTACAGGGGAGAACATTCAGTACTTC
CASTPTGENIQYF
>TRBV27|-|TRBD1|TRBJ1-2
TGTGCCAGCAGTTTAGACAGGGAGGGCCCCTACACCTTC
CASSLDREGPYTF
>TRBV5-1|-|-|TRBJ2-4
TGCGCCAGCAGCTTGGGATTCAGGGAAAGGGGCAAAAACATTCAGTACTTC
CASSLGFRERGKNIQYF
>TRBV4-1|-|TRBD2|TRBJ2-2
TGCGCCAGCAGCCCAGGGGCGGGAGGGATAATCGGGGAGCTGTTTTTT
CASSPGAGGIIGELFF
>TRBV4-3|-|TRBD2|TRBJ2-3
TGCGCCAGCAGCCAAGGGACCCGTAGCGGGAGTGTAGATACGCAGTATTTT
CASSQGTRSGSVDTQYF
>TRBV11-2|-|-|TRBJ2-3
TGTGCCAGCAGCTTAGAGGTACCCGATACGCAGTATTTT
CASSLEVPDTQYF
>TRBV30|few|-|TRBJ1-1
TGTGCCTGGAGTTTGGAGCTCTCGAACACTGAAGCTTTCTTT
CAWSLELSNTEAFF
>TRBV4-3|-|TRBD2|TRBJ2-3
TGCGCCAGCAGCCACCGACTAGCGGGTAGCACAGATACGCAGTATTTT
CASSHRLAGSTDTQYF
>TRBV5-8|-|TRBD1|TRBJ1-1
TGTGCCAGCAGCTCCGGGACAGGGACCTACACTGAAGCTTTCTTT
CASSSGTGTYTEAFF
>TRBV7-3|-|-|TRBJ1-6
TGTGCCAGCAGCTTAGGGAGCTCCTATAATTCACCCCTCCACTTT
CASSLGSSYNSPLHF
>TRBV18|-|-|TRBJ2-2
TGTGCCAGCTCTCCAAGACAGCCGAACACCGGGGAGCTGTTTTTT
CASSPRQPNTGELFF
>TRBV10-2|-|-|TRBJ1-5
TGCGCCAGCAACCCGGCGGGCAGGGGCGCGGGTCAGCCCCAGCATTTT
CASNPAGRGAGQPQHF
>TRBV27|-|-|TRBJ1-1
TGTGCCAGCAGTTTATCGCTCGGCAGGGCGGAGACTGAAGCTTTCTTT
CASSLSLGRAETEAFF
>TRBV4-1|-|-|TRBJ1-4
TGCGCCAGCAGCCAAGTGACCGGACTTAATGAAAAACTGTTTTTT
CASSQVTGLNEKLFF
>TRBV18|-|-|TRBJ2-5
TGTGCCAGCTCACCATTCAGTAAAGAGACCCAGTACTTC
CASSPFSKETQYF
>TRBV27|-|-|TRBJ2-5
TGTGCCAGCAGTCTCCTAGGACGGGGAGAGACCCAGTACTTC
CASSLLGRGETQYF
>TRBV7-9|few|TRBD1|TRBJ2-1
TGTGCCAGCAGCTCAACCGGGACAGGTAACAATGAGCAGTTCTTC
CASSSTGTGNNEQFF
>TRBV21-1|-|-|TRBJ2-5
TGTGCCAGCAGCTCCGGGAAGGATGGGGGGGCCCAGTACTTC
CASSSGKDGGAQYF
>TRBV5-6|-|TRBD1|TRBJ1-2
TGTGCCAGCAGCTGGGACAGTGGGTTTGGTGGCTACACCTTC
CASSWDSGFGGYTF